Below are 20 T cell receptor beta chains sequenced from a single sample in a study of identical twins. One entry per CDR3 protein results from TCRdb running MiXCR on the 5' RACE reads. Of just over 450,000 distinct CDR3 sequences listed, over 12% were seen once; the top ten hold roughly 0.5%. These data also featured in a second study, about yellow fever vaccine responses in identical twins.

Source material: CD4+ T cells sorted from blood. The receptors derive from a woman aged 18-29 years in good health.

The genes are TRBV15 and TRBJ2-1, with TRBD2 matching over 8 bases. CDR1 and CDR2 from the germline V gene are LNHNV and YYDKDF (reference sequence). The CDR3 contains 17 residues. Losses at the gene ends were 2 bases for V and 5 bases for J; bases not matched to a gene: 11. In DNA form, the CDR3 reads TGTGCCACCAGCAGACTTAATTGGGCGGGGGGAAACAATGAGCAGTTCTTC. Protein sequence: CATSRLNWAGGNNEQFF.

The gene calls are TRBV6-1 and TRBJ2-1; 14 nucleotides agree with TRBD2. Germline lookup yields CDR1 MNHNS and CDR2 SASEGT. V lost 11 bases, J lost 7 bases, and 4 bases stayed unmatched. The CDR3 has 13 residues. The CDR3 DNA reads TGTGCCGCGCGACTAGCGGGGGGGAATGAGCAGTTCTTC. Translated, it gives CAARLAGGNEQFF.

In its sample, this clonotype was seen a few times. The rearrangement uses TRBV3-1 and TRBJ2-7, with D possibly matching TRBD2 (6 bases). The CDR3 contains 16 residues. CDR1 and CDR2 (germline): LGHDT, YNNKEL (reference sequence). V shed 4 bases and J shed 2 bases, with 18 bases lying between them. The CDR3 sequence: CASSPPHHSGTYEQYF. CDR3 DNA: TGTGCCAGCAGCCCTCCCCATCATAGCGGAACCTACGAGCAGTACTTC.

This clonotype has a handful of counts. The CDR3 DNA sequence: TGTGCCAGCAGTTTTACCGGGACATCTTACCATGAGCAGTTCTTC. It specifies CASSFTGTSYHEQFF. This chain uses TRBV7-9 with TRBJ2-1, with TRBD1 as a possible D gene (6 bases). The CDR3 consists of 15 residues. Germline CDR1 SEHNR, CDR2 FQNEAQ (reference sequence). V shed 6 bases and J shed 8 bases, with 20 bases lying between them.

This clonotype appeared a few times. The chain joins TRBV7-8 to TRBJ1-2; the D gene is possibly TRBD1 (6 bases). The CDR3 extends over 15 amino acids. The germline gives CDR1 SGHVS, CDR2 FQNEAQ. The germline V and J ends were trimmed by 5 bases and 3 bases, with 16 bases remaining between them. The CDR3 nucleotides are TGTGCCAGCAGCCCGAAAGGACAGAGCGACTATGGCTACACCTTC. Its protein product is CASSPKGQSDYGYTF. The complete variable domain, with remaining parts taken from reference TRBV7-8 and TRBJ1-2, reads GAGVSQSPRYKVAKRGQDVALRCDPISGHVSLFWYQQALGQGPEFLTYFQNEAQLDKSGLPSDRFFAERPEGSVSTLKIQRTQQEDSAVYLCASSPKGQSDYGYTFGSGTRLTVV.

This clonotype was counted only a few times. This rearrangement joins TRBV20-1 to TRBJ2-3; D is perhaps TRBD1 (6 bases). The V and J ends lost 0 bases and 4 bases respectively, with 17 bases between them. The germline CDR1 and CDR2 sequences are DFQATT and SNEGSKA (reference sequence). This CDR3 contains 16 residues. The CDR3 reads CSARDPAGGWADTQYF. The CDR3, as DNA: TGCAGTGCTAGAGATCCCGCTGGGGGCTGGGCAGATACGCAGTATTTT.

This clonotype was detected ten times or more. The J gene is TRBJ2-7, the V gene TRBV7-9; D not certain. The CDR3 is 14 residues long. Trimming left V 4 bases short and J 3 bases short, with 13 bases between. Germline V lookup: CDR1 SEHNR, CDR2 FQNEAQ (reference sequence). This CDR3 is CASSSPGRHYEQYF. CDR3 bases: TGTGCCAGCAGCTCCCCCGGCCGACACTACGAGCAGTACTTC.

The V and J genes are TRBV3-1 and TRBJ1-1; D gene ambiguous. Germline CDR1 is LGHDT and CDR2 is YNNKEL (reference sequence). Trimming stripped 4 bases from V and 2 bases from J, with 14 bases between. The CDR3 runs 15 residues. The CDR3 DNA follows: TGTGCCAGCAGCCCAGGCAGCCTGGGCAACACTGAAGCTTTCTTT. Protein sequence: CASSPGSLGNTEAFF.

This clonotype was recorded at least ten times. The J gene is TRBJ2-3, the V gene TRBV27; TRBD2 matches at 13 bases. The CDR3 is made up of 18 amino acids. With 4 bases clipped from V and 2 bases from J, the junction kept 9 bases outside the gene matches. Germline values: CDR1 MNHEY, CDR2 SMNVEV (reference sequence). The CDR3 is CASSWGLAGSLDTDTQYF. The CDR3 DNA reads TGTGCCAGCAGTTGGGGACTAGCGGGATCCTTGGACACAGATACGCAGTATTTT.

This clonotype was found a few times. This chain connects TRBV20-1 to TRBJ2-1; D may be TRBD2 (6 bases). Per germline, CDR1 DFQATT and CDR2 SNEGSKA (reference sequence). V dropped 0 bases and J dropped 0 bases, with 15 bases sitting between them. The CDR3 runs 17 residues. As DNA, the CDR3 is TGCAGTGCTAGAGATCGGCGATTAGCGGACTCCTACAATGAGCAGTTCTTC. This encodes CSARDRRLADSYNEQFF.

The J gene is TRBJ2-3, the V gene TRBV4-3, with 8 nucleotides matching TRBD2. Per germline, CDR1 LGHNA and CDR2 YSLEER. This CDR3 comprises 18 residues. V was clipped by 2 bases and J by 3 bases; unmatched bases: 13. In DNA form, the CDR3 reads TGCGCCAGCAGCCAACATTATTCCCGGACTAGCAAGACAGATACGCAGTATTTT. Translating it yields CASSQHYSRTSKTDTQYF.

This clonotype appeared a few times. The chain has TRBV18 and TRBJ2-3; D not certain. The length of the CDR3 is 14 residues. Deletions cut 3 bases from V and 0 bases from J, with 7 bases between. CDR1 and CDR2 (germline): KGHSH, LQKENI. CDR3 region: CASSPIRSTDTQYF. CDR3 coding DNA: TGTGCCAGCTCACCTATCCGGAGCACAGATACGCAGTATTTT.

The chain couples TRBV7-9 to TRBJ2-3, with 13 bases matching TRBD2. The ends lost 4 bases at V and 4 bases at J; junction bases unmatched: 8. The V gene's germline CDR1 is SEHNR and CDR2 FQNEAQ (reference sequence). The CDR3 totals 17 residues. The CDR3 nucleotides read TGTGCCAGCAGCTCCTGGCGGACTAGCGGGAGCCCAGATACGCAGTATTTT. As protein: CASSSWRTSGSPDTQYF.

The rearrangement uses TRBV7-2 and TRBJ2-2, with D hard to call. CDR3 size: 14 residues. V was shortened by 5 bases and J by 5 bases, with 12 bases between the two germline ends. The germline gives CDR1 SGHTA, CDR2 FQGNSA. This CDR3 is CASSGISWTGELFF. The CDR3 DNA reads TGTGCCAGCAGCGGCATCTCGTGGACCGGGGAGCTGTTTTTT.

This clonotype was recorded a few times. The rearrangement uses TRBV15 and TRBJ2-2; possible D gene TRBD1, 5 bases. V was pared by 0 bases and J by 1 base, with 9 bases between. The germline CDR1 and CDR2 sequences are LNHNV and YYDKDF (reference sequence). The CDR3 runs 16 residues. CDR3 loop: CATSREPTGNTGELFF. DNA for the CDR3: TGTGCCACCAGCAGAGAACCCACAGGGAACACCGGGGAGCTGTTTTTT.

This chain links TRBV28 with TRBJ1-5, with 9 bases identical to TRBD1. Looked up from germline, CDR1 is MDHEN and CDR2 is SYDVKM. V lost 5 bases and J lost 6; bases outside the gene matches: 8. This CDR3 contains 15 residues. CDR3 amino acids: CASSPGTGRTQPQHF. For the CDR3, the DNA is TGTGCCAGCAGTCCCGGGACAGGGAGGACTCAGCCCCAGCATTTT.

This clonotype came up a few times. The chain carries TRBV7-3 and TRBJ2-7; a possible D gene is TRBD2 (6 bases). The V gene's germline CDR1 is SGHTA and CDR2 FQGTGA. V was trimmed by 5 bases and J by 4 bases, leaving 12 bases between them. The CDR3 loop spans 13 amino acids. The CDR3: CASSLGTQYEQYF. The CDR3 DNA is TGTGCCAGCAGCCTCGGGACTCAATACGAGCAGTACTTC.

The chain carries TRBV29-1 and TRBJ2-1; 7 nucleotides align to TRBD2. Germline V gene data show CDR1 as SQVTM and CDR2 as ANQGSEA. V gave up 5 bases and J gave up 6 bases; unmatched junction bases: 4. This CDR3 is 12 amino acids long. The CDR3 coding sequence is TGCAGCGTTATGGGGGGGGGCAATGAGCAGTTCTTC. Residues: CSVMGGGNEQFF.

This chain connects TRBV20-1 to TRBJ2-1; D unclear. There are 12 residues in the CDR3. The germline gives CDR1 DFQATT, CDR2 SNEGSKA (reference sequence). V lost 6 bases and J 2 bases, leaving 8 bases between the germline ends. The CDR3 region is CSAPQPYNEQFF. The CDR3 region has the DNA TGCAGTGCCCCGCAGCCCTACAATGAGCAGTTCTTC.

The CDR3 nucleotides read TGTGCCAGCAGCTTACGCGGGAAGGATACGCAGTATTTT. The encoded protein is CASSLRGKDTQYF. The chain has TRBV11-3 and TRBJ2-3, with TRBD2 as a possible D gene (6 bases). This CDR3 is built from 13 residues. Germline CDR1 SGHNT, CDR2 YENEEA. V dropped 2 bases and J dropped 6 bases, with 9 bases sitting between them.